Shown below are 9 T cell receptor beta chains from a single sample sequenced in a study of cytomegalovirus exposure and HLA in healthy donors. The PCR used 60 Vbeta and 13 Jbeta primers. Using immunoSEQ multiplex PCR, the repertoire was profiled, and TCRdb retains in-frame clones only, with some absent. This sample has roughly 200,000 clones, with around four fifths found just once. Material: PBMCs. The receptors derive from a woman aged 55 to 70 in good health and CMV-seropositive.

The chain employs TRBV2 and TRBJ1-2, with D uncertain. Per germline, CDR1 SNHLY and CDR2 FYNNEI. Between the trimmed V and J ends, which lost 7 bases and 6 bases, there was a span of 9 bases. The CDR3 spans 11 residues. The CDR3 is CASTARDGYTF. CDR3 nucleotides: TGTGCCAGCACGGCGAGGGATGGCTACACCTTC.

The V call is TRBV9, the J call TRBJ2-7; 8 bases agree with TRBD1. V gave up 4 bases and J gave up 1 base; unmatched junction bases: 1. The CDR3 loop spans 13 amino acids. Germline V gene data show CDR1 as SGDLS and CDR2 as YYNGEE. CDR3 bases: TGTGCCAGCAGCAGGACAGGGTCCTACGAGCAGTACTTC. Translated, it gives CASSRTGSYEQYF.

The chain carries TRBV10-2 and TRBJ1-1; D uncertain. This CDR3 is built from 15 residues. Germline V CDR1 and CDR2: WSHSY, SAAADI. The V end lost 3 bases, the J end lost 1 base, and 12 bases lay between the germline ends. In DNA, the CDR3 is TGCGCCAGCAGTGATGTGGGCCAGCAGAACACTGAAGCTTTCTTT. Translating it yields CASSDVGQQNTEAFF.

The chain carries TRBV7-9 and TRBJ2-7; 9 nucleotides line up with TRBD2. The germline V gene has CDR1 SEHNR and CDR2 FQNEAQ (reference sequence). The CDR3 totals 16 residues. Trimming at V came to 5 bases and at J to 0 bases, leaving 8 bases not matched to a gene. The CDR3 region is CASSRGTSPSSYEQYF. CDR3 sequence (DNA): TGTGCCAGCAGCAGAGGGACTAGCCCCAGCTCCTACGAGCAGTACTTC.

This chain uses TRBV6-6 with TRBJ2-7, with TRBD2 matching over 10 bases. This CDR3 comprises 16 residues. Germline values: CDR1 MNHNY, CDR2 SVGAGI (reference sequence). The trim removed 0 bases at V and 0 bases at J, leaving 2 bases unmatched. CDR3 loop: CASSYSGTSDSYEQYF. The CDR3 region has the DNA TGTGCCAGCAGTTACTCCGGGACTAGCGACTCCTACGAGCAGTACTTC.

This clone was seen once. The chain links TRBV9 to TRBJ2-3, with 9 positions matching TRBD1. V was clipped by 0 bases and J by 2 bases; unmatched bases: 7. CDR1 and CDR2 from the germline V gene are SGDLS and YYNGEE. The CDR3 has 17 amino acids. The CDR3 region is CASSVGRRDRVTDTQYF. The CDR3 nucleotides are TGTGCCAGCAGCGTAGGGAGGCGGGACAGGGTCACAGATACGCAGTATTTT.

The genes are TRBV6-5 and TRBJ1-4, with D possibly TRBD1 on 5 matching bases. This CDR3 is built from 13 residues. The V and J ends lost 2 bases and 11 bases respectively, with 12 bases between them. CDR1 and CDR2 (germline): MNHEY, SVGAGI. CDR3 nucleotides: TGTGCCAGCAGTTACCGAAGGGGAGGGAAACTGTTTTTT. Translated: CASSYRRGGKLFF.

This clone was counted only a few times. J is TRBJ2-5 and V is TRBV2; D might be TRBD2 (6 bases). CDR3 length: 13 amino acids. Trimming shortened V by 6 bases and J by 7 bases, and 15 bases separated the two germline ends. Germline V lookup: CDR1 SNHLY, CDR2 FYNNEI. This chain's CDR3 is CASSASVGGTQYF. The CDR3 bases are TGTGCCAGCAGCGCTAGCGTCGGGGGGACCCAGTACTTC. Drawing the rest from reference TRBV2 and TRBJ2-5, the complete variable domain is EPEVTQTPSHQVTQMGQEVILRCVPISNHLYFYWYRQILGQKVEFLVSFYNNEISEKSEIFDDQFSVERPDGSNFTLKIRSTKLEDSAMYFCASSASVGGTQYFGPGTRLLVL.

The CDR3: CASSEGGGSIEQYF. The DNA for the CDR3 is TGTGCCAGCAGTGAAGGAGGCGGGTCAATAGAGCAGTACTTC. This chain joins TRBV2 and TRBJ2-7; TRBD2 is a possible D gene (5 bases). V was shortened by 1 base and J by 7 bases, with 14 bases between the two germline ends. CDR1 and CDR2 (germline): SNHLY, FYNNEI. This CDR3 has 14 amino acids.